This entry lists 22 T cell receptor beta chains sequenced from one sample in a study of shared clonotypes between healthy human individuals. The repertoire was sequenced with immunoSEQ multiplex PCR; TCRdb's copy has only in-frame clones and lacks some. The sample has 2 million to 2.5 million clones, more than 80% seen once. The sample was naive CD4+ T cells from PBMCs. Regarding subset: CD45RA+ positively selected. Source of these receptors: a young man in good health. Some clones in this sample may be carry-over from other donors' samples.

The chain joins TRBV11-2 to TRBJ2-7; TRBD1 matches 9 bases. The CDR3 extends over 14 amino acids. Germline values: CDR1 SGHAT, CDR2 FQNNGV. V gave up 5 bases and J gave up 5 bases; unmatched junction bases: 7. CDR3 sequence: CASSVQGALHEQYF. The CDR3 coding sequence is TGTGCCAGCAGCGTACAGGGGGCTTTGCACGAGCAGTACTTC.

The chain joins TRBV11-2 to TRBJ1-1, with TRBD1 matching over 8 bases. CDR3 length: 13 residues. V shed 6 bases, J shed 5 bases, and the junction held 5 bases outside the gene matches. Germline CDR1 is SGHAT and CDR2 is FQNNGV. As DNA, the CDR3 is TGTGCCAGCAGTTGGACAGGGCGGACTGAAGCTTTCTTT. This encodes CASSWTGRTEAFF.

This clone is a singleton in its sample. This sequence joins TRBV6-5 and TRBJ2-3, with 11 bases aligning to TRBD2. This CDR3 has 16 amino acids. V lost 2 bases to trimming and J lost 10 bases; unmatched junction nucleotides: 11. CDR1 MNHEY and CDR2 SVGAGI come from the germline V gene. The chain's CDR3 is CASSYPRASGRPAQYF. CDR3 bases: TGTGCCAGCAGTTACCCCCGGGCTAGCGGGAGGCCGGCGCAGTATTTT.

This clone showed up just a few times. Here the CDR3 reads CAWSVQRDYGYTF. Here the CDR3 DNA reads TGTGCCTGGAGTGTACAGAGGGACTATGGCTACACCTTC. This chain links TRBV30 with TRBJ1-2, with D unresolved. This CDR3 region has 13 residues. The ends were cut back, 0 bases at V and 3 bases at J, with 8 bases in the middle. Germline CDR1 GTSNPN, CDR2 SVGIG (reference sequence).

V gene TRBV28 combines with J gene TRBJ2-3, with TRBD2 identical over 16 bases. Germline V gives CDR1 MDHEN, CDR2 SYDVKM. J lost 6 bases, V lost 9 bases, and 12 bases had no gene match. CDR3 length: 17 amino acids. CDR3 protein: CASATGTSGRAFDTQYF. The CDR3 DNA reads TGTGCCAGTGCGACCGGGACTAGCGGGAGGGCCTTTGATACGCAGTATTTT.

The V call is TRBV25-1, the J call TRBJ1-3; unclear D gene. In germline, CDR1 is MGHDK, CDR2 SYGVNS. V lost 3 bases and J lost 0, with 15 bases in between. The CDR3 runs 17 residues. CDR3 loop: CASSERTESSSGNTIYF. The CDR3 region has the DNA TGTGCCAGCAGTGAGAGGACGGAGTCGAGCTCTGGAAACACCATATATTTT.

The chain employs TRBV5-4 and TRBJ2-7; D remains ambiguous. The CDR3 totals 13 residues. Deletions cut 3 bases from V and 3 bases from J, with 10 bases between. Germline-derived CDR1 and CDR2 are SGHNT and YYREEE (reference sequence). CDR3 in amino acids: CASSSPTGYEQYF. DNA for the CDR3: TGTGCCAGCAGCTCACCGACCGGCTACGAGCAGTACTTC.

The CDR3 nucleotides are TGCGCCAGCAGCTTGGAGCAGGGGGCCTTCTCTGGAAACACCATATATTTT. Translated, it gives CASSLEQGAFSGNTIYF. The rearrangement links TRBV5-1 to TRBJ1-3; 8 nucleotides agree with TRBD1. The CDR3 runs 17 residues. The germline CDR1 and CDR2 sequences are SGHRS and YFSETQ. J gave up 0 bases and V 0 bases, and 5 bases lay outside the gene matches.

Worth noting for this clone: The sample holds other DNA sequences that translate to the same CDR3. V and J are TRBV28 and TRBJ1-5; 10 bases line up with TRBD1. CDR3 length: 15 amino acids. The ends lost 3 bases at V and 7 bases at J; junction bases unmatched: 6. Looked up from germline, CDR1 is MDHEN and CDR2 is SYDVKM. The CDR3 DNA sequence: TGTGCCAGCAGTTTGGGACAGGGGATGGGGCAGCCCCAGCATTTT. Protein sequence: CASSLGQGMGQPQHF.

J is TRBJ1-3 and V is TRBV28; 9 bases fit TRBD1. CDR3 length equals 16 residues. The trim removed 6 bases at V and 8 bases at J, leaving 14 bases unmatched. Germline assignment: CDR1 MDHEN and CDR2 SYDVKM. In DNA form, the CDR3 reads TGTGCCAGCAGGCTAGGGACAGGGTCTTGGTGGGACACCATATATTTT. This sequence encodes CASRLGTGSWWDTIYF.

Regarding this clone: This specimen includes other DNA sequences encoding the same CDR3. This chain links TRBV28 with TRBJ1-2, with TRBD1 matching over 7 bases. CDR3 length: 13 residues. CDR1 MDHEN and CDR2 SYDVKM come from the germline V gene. V was pared by 5 bases and J by 3 bases, with 3 bases of the junction left unmatched. CDR3 DNA sequence: TGTGCCAGCAGTCCTGGGACAGACTATGGCTACACCTTC. Translated, it gives CASSPGTDYGYTF.

The rearrangement uses TRBV5-1 and TRBJ1-5; 10 positions match TRBD1. CDR3 length: 14 residues. Trimming took 4 bases from V and 7 from J; bases not matched to a gene: 5. CDR1 is SGHRS and CDR2 is YFSETQ in the germline V gene. The CDR3 DNA reads TGCGCCAGCAGCCCCGGACAGGGGGAACAGCCCCAGCATTTT. This codes for CASSPGQGEQPQHF.

This clone was counted a single time. The gene calls are TRBV11-2 and TRBJ2-1; a possible D gene is TRBD2 (5 bases). V lost 1 base to trimming and J lost 0 bases, with 13 bases between them. This CDR3 region has 17 residues. The V gene's germline CDR1 is SGHAT and CDR2 FQNNGV. As DNA, the CDR3 is TGTGCCAGCAGCTTAGGTAGACTACTCTTCTCCTACAATGAGCAGTTCTTC. Residues: CASSLGRLLFSYNEQFF.

The chain recombines TRBV6-5 with TRBJ2-7, with 9 bases matching TRBD1. Trimming took 6 bases from V and 6 from J; bases not matched to a gene: 12. The CDR3 extends over 15 amino acids. Germline loops: CDR1 MNHEY, CDR2 SVGAGI. CDR3 nucleotide sequence: TGTGCCAGCAGCCCTACCGGGACAGGGAAGGGCGAGCAGTACTTC. Protein: CASSPTGTGKGEQYF.

The chain uses TRBV5-4 and TRBJ2-1, with 8 bases that match TRBD1. The CDR3 contains 15 residues. CDR1 is SGHNT and CDR2 is YYREEE in the germline V gene (reference sequence). V shed 2 bases and J 7 bases; nucleotides not matched to a gene: 8. CDR3 residues: CASSFLGQGNNEQFF. Written as DNA, the CDR3 is TGTGCCAGCAGCTTCTTAGGACAGGGAAATAATGAGCAGTTCTTC.

V is TRBV6-1 and J is TRBJ2-7; TRBD2 matches at 13 bases. V lost 5 bases and J lost 5; bases outside the gene matches: 6. This CDR3 is 15 amino acids long. Germline values: CDR1 MNHNS, CDR2 SASEGT. As DNA, the CDR3 is TGTGCCAGCAGTCCGAGGACTAGCGGGGGTGACGAGCAGTACTTC. Translation gives CASSPRTSGGDEQYF.

V is TRBV14 and J is TRBJ2-7; D possibly corresponds to TRBD2 (7 bases). This CDR3 is 15 amino acids long. V was trimmed by 0 bases and J by 4 bases, leaving 13 bases between them. Per the germline V gene, CDR1 is SGHDN and CDR2 is FVKESK. The CDR3 reads CASSQDGRGGYEQYF. CDR3 in DNA: TGTGCCAGCAGCCAAGATGGAAGGGGGGGTTACGAGCAGTACTTC. Filled out from reference TRBV14 and TRBJ2-7, the complete variable domain reads EAGVTQFPSHSVIEKGQTVTLRCDPISGHDNLYWYRRVMGKEIKFLLHFVKESKQDESGMPNNRFLAERTGGTYSTLKVQPAELEDSGVYFCASSQDGRGGYEQYFGPGTRLTVT.

This clone was counted once. The chain employs TRBV25-1 and TRBJ2-1; D assignment may be TRBD1 or TRBD2 (5 bases each). V was trimmed by 5 bases and J by 1 base, leaving 12 bases between them. The CDR3 has 15 amino acids. CDR1 and CDR2 from the germline V gene are MGHDK and SYGVNS. The CDR3 bases are TGTGCCAGCAGTCCCCCGGGACCGTCCTACAATGAGCAGTTCTTC. Its protein is CASSPPGPSYNEQFF.

In its sample, this clone was seen once. The rearrangement joins TRBV5-5 to TRBJ1-4; D gene uncertain. The CDR3 has 14 amino acids. The germline V gene has CDR1 SGHKS and CDR2 YYEKEE (reference sequence). V lost 3 bases and J 0 bases, leaving 6 bases between the germline ends. CDR3 region: CASSSTSTNEKLFF. In nucleotides, the CDR3 is TGTGCCAGCAGCTCAACCTCAACTAATGAAAAACTGTTTTTT. Together with reference TRBV5-5 and TRBJ1-4, the CDR3 gives the full variable domain: DAGVTQSPTHLIKTRGQQVTLRCSPISGHKSVSWYQQVLGQGPQFIFQYYEKEERGRGNFPDRFSARQFPNYSSELNVNALLLGDSALYLCASSSTSTNEKLFFGSGTQLSVL.

The gene calls are TRBV4-1 and TRBJ2-5, with TRBD2 as a possible D gene (6 bases). The germline V gene has CDR1 MGHRA and CDR2 YSYEKL. V was pared by 1 base and J by 4 bases, with 16 bases between. The CDR3 length is 16 residues. In DNA form, the CDR3 reads TGCGCCAGCAGCCAAGTGAGGGCTAGCGTAGGAGAGACCCAGTACTTC. Its translation is CASSQVRASVGETQYF.

This clone was counted once. The CDR3 DNA reads as TGCGCCAGCAGCTCCGGGACTAGCGGGACTCTCCAAGAGACCCAGTACTTC. Its translation: CASSSGTSGTLQETQYF. The chain couples TRBV5-1 to TRBJ2-5; 13 nucleotides align to TRBD2. V trimming: 3 bases; J trimming: 1 base; junction bases outside the gene matches: 6. Germline CDR1 reads SGHRS; CDR2 reads YFSETQ. The CDR3 contains 17 residues.

The gene calls are TRBV7-9 and TRBJ2-7; the D call may be TRBD1 or TRBD2 (5 bases each). V was trimmed by 11 bases and J by 9 bases, leaving 26 bases between them. CDR3 length: 14 amino acids. Germline V gene data show CDR1 as SEHNR and CDR2 as FQNEAQ (reference sequence). CDR3 sequence: CACNRGLPYEWQYF. Written as DNA, the CDR3 is TGTGCCTGCAACCGGGGCCTACCCTACGAGTGGCAGTACTTC.